The present TCR beta chain was sequenced within a study of vaccination and CD4 T cells after COVID-19. This clonotype was observed a handful of times. Its target is unknown. The CDR3 is 12 amino acids. The germline V gene encodes CDR1 MNHEY and CDR2 SVGAGI. Deletions cut 4 bases from V and 6 bases from J, with 9 bases between. Sequencing of cultured CD4+ T cell DNA used the Oncomine TCR Beta short-read assay. TCRdb used MiXCR to reprocess the PCR reads, holding one entry per CDR3 protein. Of over 5,000 distinct CDR3 sequences listed, 30% to 45% were seen once; the top ten hold 40% to 45%. Noted treatment: approximately 9-day PBMC culture with coronavirus spike peptide pools or control peptides (ViraFEST assay). An unexposed donor provided the CD4+ T cells, which were collected before the COVID-19 pandemic (2011-2018). Following culture for more than nine days, CD4+ T cells were isolated by negative selection. Cell supply allowing, SARS-CoV-2 S/N and four cold-coronavirus spikes probed unexposed-donor CD4+ T cells.

The sequencing sample was made of CD4+ T cells from blood, cultured in vitro. V is TRBV6-5 and J is TRBJ1-2, with D perhaps TRBD1 (6 bases). This TCR was recovered from a human donor in good health. The CDR3 DNA sequence: TGTGCCAGCAGTTTACAGGGCAATGGCTACACCTTC. It translates to CASSLQGNGYTF.